This TCR beta chain was captured by sequencing in a study of blood T cell repertoires in COVID-19 (dated by TCRdb to about 2020). Broadly, across the study: Samples from collaborators originated in the United States, Italy and Spain and spanned both the acute and convalescent phases of COVID-19. The material from the prospective study consisted of cDNA or gDNA derived from T cells, B-cell-depleted T cells, or PBMCs. Subjects who had been exposed to COVID-19, were actively infected with it, or had recovered from it provided the deeply sampled blood TCRbeta repertoires that made up the dataset. The repertoires were released in a freely available public database meant as a resource for research on the immune response to SARS-CoV-2. Samples were obtained from the ongoing ImmuneRACE study (first 160 participants) and from over 1,000 subjects provided by 6 global collaborators. Nearly every sample came with metadata listing a de-identified subject ID, COVID-19 status, age in years and sex. Where available, HLA class I and class II types were taken from metadata supplied by the sample provider and were not determined by assay-based typing. What the authors observed across the whole study: How much clinical and demographic metadata was included differed by source and by participant, and the metadata was provided uncurated.

TCRbeta CDR3 regions were amplified from genomic DNA by means of the immunoSEQ Assay, a bias-controlled multiplex PCR. For the original study's pipeline: The number of nucleated cells in each sample was estimated by amplification of reference gene primers within the assay. Sequence reads were collapsed and filtered to measure the absolute abundance of every unique TCRbeta CDR3 rearrangement. For each sample, productive Simpson clonality was calculated by taking the square root of Simpson's diversity index across productive rearrangements. As stored in TCRdb, this immuneACCESS dataset retains in-frame rearrangements with V and J assigned. A fraction of the clones does not appear; measured against another copy, unresolved V genes explain less than half of the discrepancy, and the remainder lacks a known reason. The DNA was the basis for D and trimming; V, J and clone size are from that table. Recorded for this sample are about 360,000 clones; approximately 80% of them occurred a single time. The leading ten clones occupy around 1.1% of the sample.

The CDR3, cysteine through phenylalanine, is 13 amino acids long. The retained sequence is limited to the CDR3, 39 bases, with the frame set at the first base. V is cut by 6 bases and J by 7 bases, and the space between the germline ends is 15 bases. Reading the germline V gene gives CDR1 SGHTA and CDR2 FQGNSA. Whole blood was collected in K2EDTA tubes by collaborating institutions according to the institutions' own protocols. For TCRbeta analysis, collaborators shipped samples as frozen whole blood, isolated PBMCs, or DNA extracted from either of those sample types. Turning to this clone: Its specific antigen is unknown. Qualities for individual bases were not recorded, and no much larger clone is one base off.

This receptor was obtained from a human donor with acute or convalescent COVID-19. The donor label of this sample is uncertain. Here the chain combines TRBV7-2 and TRBJ2-5, with the D gene too uncertain to name. Source material: peripheral blood. The DNA sequence is given as TGTGCCAGCAGGCTACCACCCGAGAGGACCCAGTACTTC. The translation is CASRLPPERTQYF.